The clone carrying this T cell receptor (beta chain) has more than one count but fewer than ten. Primers: 60 Vbeta forward and 13 Jbeta reverse. Sequenced by immunoSEQ multiplex PCR; TCRdb stores in-frame clones only, minus some. This table has approximately 200,000 clones, just under 75% appearing once. This sample was taken from a study of cytomegalovirus exposure and HLA in healthy donors. Germline CDR1 reads LNHDA; CDR2 reads SQIVND (reference sequence). The CDR3 totals 15 residues. V dropped 5 bases and J dropped 2 bases, with 13 bases sitting between them. V is TRBV19 and J is TRBJ1-5; D call uncertain. Sequencing was done on a sample of PBMCs. This sequence originates from a man aged 25 to 40 in good health and CMV-seropositive. The CDR3 DNA is TGTGCCAGTAGTCCCCGAGGTCGAGGCAATCAGCCCCAGCATTTT. It is translated as CASSPRGRGNQPQHF.